This entry concerns a single TCR beta chain. No antigen is known for it. In TCRdb, the reads were re-called with MiXCR into one record per CDR3 protein. Of about 830,000 distinct CDR3 sequences listed, 32% were seen once; the top ten hold about an eighth. This entry comes from a study of T cell repertoires in cytomegalovirus infection. Study summary: As its CMV epitopes, the study selected recently identified HLA-C-restricted and well-studied HLA-B-restricted targets. The study, taken as a whole, reports: Clonotype analysis showed dominance of the ex vivo response by HLA-C-restricted CMV-specific TCR beta clonotypes. Cumulated frequencies of public TCR beta families served to identify carriers of CMV plus the relevant HLA.

Germline CDR1 reads SEHNR; CDR2 reads FQNEAQ (reference sequence). This CDR3 is built from 18 residues. With 0 bases removed from V and 5 bases from J, the gap between germline ends came to 20 bases. The sequence came from a human donor in good health (CMV status not recorded). Some clones in this sample may be carry-over from other donors' samples. The chain combines TRBV7-9 with TRBJ1-5; D uncertain. This specimen was cultured CD8+ T cells from PBMCs, taken from culture after CMV antigen stimulation. Written as DNA, the CDR3 is TGTGCCAGCAGCTTAGCGCTTAGGGCTAAAGATATGGATCAGCCCCAGCATTTT. As protein: CASSLALRAKDMDQPQHF.